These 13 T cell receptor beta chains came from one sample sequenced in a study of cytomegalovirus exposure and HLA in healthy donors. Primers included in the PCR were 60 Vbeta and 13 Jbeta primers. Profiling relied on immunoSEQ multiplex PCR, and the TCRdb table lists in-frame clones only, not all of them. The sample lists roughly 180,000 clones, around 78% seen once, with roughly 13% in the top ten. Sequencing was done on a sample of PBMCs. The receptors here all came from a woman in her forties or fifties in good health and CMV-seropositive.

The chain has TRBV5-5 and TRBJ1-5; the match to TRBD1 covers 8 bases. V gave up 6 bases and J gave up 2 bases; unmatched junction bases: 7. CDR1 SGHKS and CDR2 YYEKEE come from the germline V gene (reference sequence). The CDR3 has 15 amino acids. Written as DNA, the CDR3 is TGTGCCAGCAACGTTCAGGGGGCGGGCAATCAGCCCCAGCATTTT. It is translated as CASNVQGAGNQPQHF.

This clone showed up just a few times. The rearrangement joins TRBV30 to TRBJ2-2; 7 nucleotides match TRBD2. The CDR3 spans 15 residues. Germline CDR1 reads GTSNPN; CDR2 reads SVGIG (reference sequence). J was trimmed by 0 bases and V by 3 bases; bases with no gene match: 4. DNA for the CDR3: TGTGCCTGGAGAGCGGGACCTTCGAACACCGGGGAGCTGTTTTTT. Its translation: CAWRAGPSNTGELFF.

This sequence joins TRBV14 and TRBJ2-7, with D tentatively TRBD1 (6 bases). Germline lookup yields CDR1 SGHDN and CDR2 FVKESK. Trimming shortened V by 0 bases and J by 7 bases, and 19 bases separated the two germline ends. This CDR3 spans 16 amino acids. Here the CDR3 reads CASSQDNFWGLGEQYF. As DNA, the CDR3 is TGTGCCAGCAGCCAAGATAACTTTTGGGGGCTGGGGGAGCAGTACTTC.

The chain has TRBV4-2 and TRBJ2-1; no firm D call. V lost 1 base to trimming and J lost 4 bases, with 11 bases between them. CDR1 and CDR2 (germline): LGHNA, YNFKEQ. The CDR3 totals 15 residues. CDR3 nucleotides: TGTGCCAGCAGCCAAGCAAAACTTGAATACAATGAGCAGTTCTTC. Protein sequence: CASSQAKLEYNEQFF.

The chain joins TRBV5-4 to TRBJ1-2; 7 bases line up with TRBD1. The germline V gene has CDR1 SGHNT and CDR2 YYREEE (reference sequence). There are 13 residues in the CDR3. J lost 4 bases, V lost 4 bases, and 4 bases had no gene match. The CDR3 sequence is CASSDRDSYGYTF. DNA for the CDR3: TGTGCCAGCAGCGACCGGGACAGCTATGGCTACACCTTC.

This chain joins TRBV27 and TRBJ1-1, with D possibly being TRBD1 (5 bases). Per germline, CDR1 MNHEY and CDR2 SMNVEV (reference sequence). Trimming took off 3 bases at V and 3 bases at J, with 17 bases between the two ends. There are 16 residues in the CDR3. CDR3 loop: CASSLLWGTPYTEAFF. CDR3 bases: TGTGCCAGCAGTTTGCTCTGGGGGACTCCATACACTGAAGCTTTCTTT.

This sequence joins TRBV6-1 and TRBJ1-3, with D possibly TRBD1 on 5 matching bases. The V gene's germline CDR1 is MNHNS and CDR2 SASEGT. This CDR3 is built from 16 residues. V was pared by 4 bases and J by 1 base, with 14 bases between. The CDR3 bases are TGTGCCAGCAGTGCCCTGTGGGGGGGTTCTGGAAACACCATATATTTT. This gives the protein CASSALWGGSGNTIYF.

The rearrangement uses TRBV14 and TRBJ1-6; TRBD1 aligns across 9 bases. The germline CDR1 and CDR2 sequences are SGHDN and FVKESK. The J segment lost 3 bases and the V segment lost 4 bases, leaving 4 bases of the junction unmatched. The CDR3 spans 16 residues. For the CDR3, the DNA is TGTGCCAGCAGCCGGGGACAGGGATTCTATAATTCACCCCTCCACTTT. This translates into CASSRGQGFYNSPLHF.

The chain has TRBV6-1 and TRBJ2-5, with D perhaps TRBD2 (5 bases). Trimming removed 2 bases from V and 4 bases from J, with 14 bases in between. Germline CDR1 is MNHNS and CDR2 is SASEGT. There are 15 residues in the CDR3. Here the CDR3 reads CASSESPSRAETQYF. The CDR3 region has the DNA TGTGCCAGCAGTGAAAGTCCTAGCCGAGCAGAGACCCAGTACTTC.

The DNA for the CDR3 is TGCGCCAGCAGCCAAGTGAGCCAGGGGAACACTGAAGCTTTCTTT. As protein: CASSQVSQGNTEAFF. The chain combines TRBV4-1 with TRBJ1-1, with D maybe TRBD1 (5 bases). Looked up from germline, CDR1 is MGHRA and CDR2 is YSYEKL. Deletions cut 1 base from V and 1 base from J, with 10 bases between. This CDR3 is 15 amino acids long.

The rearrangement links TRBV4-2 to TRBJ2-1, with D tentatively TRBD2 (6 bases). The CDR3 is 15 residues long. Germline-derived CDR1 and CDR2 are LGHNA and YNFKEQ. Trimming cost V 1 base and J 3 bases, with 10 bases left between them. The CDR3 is CASSQGGDVYNEQFF. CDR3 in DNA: TGTGCCAGCAGCCAAGGGGGGGACGTCTACAATGAGCAGTTCTTC.

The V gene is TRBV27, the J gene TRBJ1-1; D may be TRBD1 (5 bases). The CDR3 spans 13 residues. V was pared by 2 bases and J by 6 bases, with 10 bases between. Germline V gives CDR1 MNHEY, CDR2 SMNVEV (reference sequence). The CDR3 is CASSLRARAEAFF. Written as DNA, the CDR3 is TGTGCCAGCAGTTTAAGGGCCAGGGCTGAAGCTTTCTTT.

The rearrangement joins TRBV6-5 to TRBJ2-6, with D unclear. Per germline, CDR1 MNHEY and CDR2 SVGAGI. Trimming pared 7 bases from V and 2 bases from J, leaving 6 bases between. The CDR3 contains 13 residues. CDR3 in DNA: TGTGCCAGCACCCAAACTGGGGCCAACGTCCTGACTTTC. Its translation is CASTQTGANVLTF.